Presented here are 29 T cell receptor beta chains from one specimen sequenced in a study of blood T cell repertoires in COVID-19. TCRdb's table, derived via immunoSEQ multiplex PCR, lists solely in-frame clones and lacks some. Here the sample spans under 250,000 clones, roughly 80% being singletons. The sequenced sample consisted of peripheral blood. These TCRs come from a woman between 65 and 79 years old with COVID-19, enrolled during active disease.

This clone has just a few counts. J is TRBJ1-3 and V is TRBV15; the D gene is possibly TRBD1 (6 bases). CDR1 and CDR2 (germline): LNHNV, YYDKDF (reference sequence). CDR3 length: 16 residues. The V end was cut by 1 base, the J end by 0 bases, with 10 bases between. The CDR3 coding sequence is TGTGCCACCAGCAGAGGCGACAGGAGCTCTGGAAACACCATATATTTT. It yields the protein CATSRGDRSSGNTIYF.

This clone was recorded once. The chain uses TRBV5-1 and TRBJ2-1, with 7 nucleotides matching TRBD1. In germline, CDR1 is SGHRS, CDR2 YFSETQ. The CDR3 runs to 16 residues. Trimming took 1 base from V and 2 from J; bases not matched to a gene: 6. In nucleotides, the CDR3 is TGCGCCAGCAGCTTGCGTCGGACAGGAACCTACAATGAGCAGTTCTTC. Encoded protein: CASSLRRTGTYNEQFF.

Here the CDR3 DNA reads TGTGCCAGGAGAACCAGGGACAGCTCAGGGGTAGATCAGCCCCAGCATTTT. Encoded protein: CARRTRDSSGVDQPQHF. The chain recombines TRBV13 with TRBJ1-5; 7 bases match TRBD1. This CDR3 comprises 17 residues. V gave up 9 bases and J gave up 5 bases; unmatched junction bases: 19. The germline V gene encodes CDR1 PRHDT and CDR2 FYEKMQ (reference sequence).

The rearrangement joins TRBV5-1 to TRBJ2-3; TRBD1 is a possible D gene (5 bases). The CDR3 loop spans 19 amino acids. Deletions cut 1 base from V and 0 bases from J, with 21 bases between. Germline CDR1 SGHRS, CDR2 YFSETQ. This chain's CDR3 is CASSLWNSVGASSTDTQYF. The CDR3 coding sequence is TGCGCCAGCAGCTTGTGGAACTCCGTAGGGGCCTCTAGCACAGATACGCAGTATTTT.

CDR3 sequence reads: CASSLLYYEQYF. For the CDR3, the DNA is TGTGCCAGCAGCCTATTATACTACGAGCAGTACTTC. V usage is TRBV11-2 and J usage is TRBJ2-7; D unresolved. Per the germline V gene, CDR1 is SGHAT and CDR2 is FQNNGV. This CDR3 is built from 12 residues. V lost 5 bases and J lost 3, with 8 bases in between. The full variable domain, with the rest looked up from reference TRBV11-2 and TRBJ2-7, is EAGVAQSPRYKIIEKRQSVAFWCNPISGHATLYWYQQILGQGPKLLIQFQNNGVVDDSQLPKDRFSAERLKGVDSTLKIQPAKLEDSAVYLCASSLLYYEQYFGPGTRLTVT.

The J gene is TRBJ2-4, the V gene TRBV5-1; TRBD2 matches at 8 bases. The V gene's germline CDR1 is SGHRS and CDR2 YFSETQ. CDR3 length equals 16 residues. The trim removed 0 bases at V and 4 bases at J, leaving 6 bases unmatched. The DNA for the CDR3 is TGCGCCAGCAGCTTGGCCCCATCTAGCGGGAAAAACATTCAGTACTTC. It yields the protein CASSLAPSSGKNIQYF.

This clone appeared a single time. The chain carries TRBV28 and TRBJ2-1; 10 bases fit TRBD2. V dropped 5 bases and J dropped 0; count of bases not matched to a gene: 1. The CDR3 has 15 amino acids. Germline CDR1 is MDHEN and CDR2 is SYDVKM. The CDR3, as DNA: TGTGCCAGCAGTCCTAGCGGGAGCTCCTACAATGAGCAGTTCTTC. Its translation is CASSPSGSSYNEQFF.

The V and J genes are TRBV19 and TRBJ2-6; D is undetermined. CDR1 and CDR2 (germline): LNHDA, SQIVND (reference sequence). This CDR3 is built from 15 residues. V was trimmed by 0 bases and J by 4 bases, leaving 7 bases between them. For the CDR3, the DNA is TGTGCCAGTAGTATAGAACAAACCGGGGCCAACGTCCTGACTTTC. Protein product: CASSIEQTGANVLTF.

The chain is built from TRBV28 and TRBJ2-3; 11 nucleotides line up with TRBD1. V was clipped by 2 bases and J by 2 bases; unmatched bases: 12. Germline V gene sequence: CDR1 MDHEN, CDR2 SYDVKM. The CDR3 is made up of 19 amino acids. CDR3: CASSLGPRGQGALTDTQYF. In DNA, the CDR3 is TGTGCCAGCAGTTTAGGCCCCAGAGGACAGGGGGCCCTCACAGATACGCAGTATTTT.

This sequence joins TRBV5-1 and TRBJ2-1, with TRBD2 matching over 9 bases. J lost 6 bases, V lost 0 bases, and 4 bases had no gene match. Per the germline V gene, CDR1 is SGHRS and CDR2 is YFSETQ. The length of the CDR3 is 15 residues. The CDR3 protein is CASSLETSGGNEQFF. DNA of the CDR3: TGCGCCAGCAGCTTGGAGACTAGCGGTGGCAATGAGCAGTTCTTC.

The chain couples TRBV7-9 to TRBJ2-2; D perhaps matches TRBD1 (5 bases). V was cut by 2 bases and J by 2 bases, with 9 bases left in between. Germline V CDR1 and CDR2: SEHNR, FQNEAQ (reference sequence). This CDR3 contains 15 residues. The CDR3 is CASSLLWTNTGELFF. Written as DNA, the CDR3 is TGTGCCAGCAGCTTACTCTGGACAAACACCGGGGAGCTGTTTTTT. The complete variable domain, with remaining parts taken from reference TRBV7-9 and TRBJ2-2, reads DTGVSQNPRHKITKRGQNVTFRCDPISEHNRLYWYRQTLGQGPEFLTYFQNEAQLEKSRLLSDRFSAERPKGSFSTLEIQRTEQGDSAMYLCASSLLWTNTGELFFGEGSRLTVL.

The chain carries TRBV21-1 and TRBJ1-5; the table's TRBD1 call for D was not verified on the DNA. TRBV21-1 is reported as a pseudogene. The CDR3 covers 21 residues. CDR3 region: CASSKAEGQGEVVGHNQPQHF. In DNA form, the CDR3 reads TGTGCCAGCAGCAAAGCCGAAGGACAGGGGGAGGTGGTAGGCCACAATCAGCCCCAGCATTTT.

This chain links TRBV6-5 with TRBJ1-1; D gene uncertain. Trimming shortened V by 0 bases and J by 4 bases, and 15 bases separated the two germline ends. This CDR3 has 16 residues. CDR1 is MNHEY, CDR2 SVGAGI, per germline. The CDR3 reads CASSYSNRERPTEAFF. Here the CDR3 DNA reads TGTGCCAGCAGTTACTCGAATAGGGAGCGGCCCACTGAAGCTTTCTTT.

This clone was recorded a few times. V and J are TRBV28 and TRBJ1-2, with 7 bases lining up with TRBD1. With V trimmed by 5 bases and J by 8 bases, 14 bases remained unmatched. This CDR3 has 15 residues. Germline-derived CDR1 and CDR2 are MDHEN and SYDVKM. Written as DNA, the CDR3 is TGTGCCAGCAGTATCGACAACAGGGGCCCGCGGGGCTACACCTTC. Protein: CASSIDNRGPRGYTF.

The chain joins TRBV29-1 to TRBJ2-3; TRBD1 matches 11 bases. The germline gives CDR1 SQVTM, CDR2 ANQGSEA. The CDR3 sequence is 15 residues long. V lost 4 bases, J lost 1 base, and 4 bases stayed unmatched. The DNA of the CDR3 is TGCAGCGTTGGGACAGGGGGCGTTCGCACAGATACGCAGTATTTT. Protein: CSVGTGGVRTDTQYF.

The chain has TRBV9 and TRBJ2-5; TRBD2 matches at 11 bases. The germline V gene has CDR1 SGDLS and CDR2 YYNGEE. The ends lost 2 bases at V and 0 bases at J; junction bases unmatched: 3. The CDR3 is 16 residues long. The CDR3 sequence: CASSVGLAGDQETQYF. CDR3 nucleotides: TGTGCCAGCAGCGTTGGACTAGCGGGCGACCAAGAGACCCAGTACTTC.

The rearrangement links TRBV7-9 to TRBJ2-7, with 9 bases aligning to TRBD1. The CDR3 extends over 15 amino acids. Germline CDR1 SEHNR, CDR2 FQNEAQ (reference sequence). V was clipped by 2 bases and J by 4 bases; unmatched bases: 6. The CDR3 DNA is TGTGCCAGCAGCTTATTCGGGACAGGGCGGTACGAGCAGTACTTC. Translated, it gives CASSLFGTGRYEQYF.

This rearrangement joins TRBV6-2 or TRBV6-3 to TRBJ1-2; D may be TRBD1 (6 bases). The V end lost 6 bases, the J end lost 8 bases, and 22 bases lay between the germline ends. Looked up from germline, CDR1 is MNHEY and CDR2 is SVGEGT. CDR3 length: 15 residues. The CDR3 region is CASRPQPQGYSGYTF. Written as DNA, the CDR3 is TGTGCCAGCAGACCTCAACCCCAGGGGTACTCCGGCTACACCTTC.

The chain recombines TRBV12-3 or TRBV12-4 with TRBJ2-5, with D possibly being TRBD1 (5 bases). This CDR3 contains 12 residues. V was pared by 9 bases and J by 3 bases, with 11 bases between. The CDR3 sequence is CASSPGKETQYF. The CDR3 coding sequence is TGTGCCAGTTCCCCAGGGAAAGAGACCCAGTACTTC.

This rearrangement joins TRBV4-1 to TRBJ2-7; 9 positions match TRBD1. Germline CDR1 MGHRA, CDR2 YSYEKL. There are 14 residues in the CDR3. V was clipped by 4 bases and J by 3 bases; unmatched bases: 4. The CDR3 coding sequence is TGCGCCAGCAGCCGAACAGGGGGCGTCTACGAGCAGTACTTC. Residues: CASSRTGGVYEQYF.

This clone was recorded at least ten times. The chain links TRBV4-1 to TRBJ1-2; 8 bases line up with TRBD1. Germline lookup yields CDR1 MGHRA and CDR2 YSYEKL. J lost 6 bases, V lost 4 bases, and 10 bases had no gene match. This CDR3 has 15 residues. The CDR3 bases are TGCGCCAGCAGCCCTAACCCGGGACAGGACCATGGCTACACCTTC. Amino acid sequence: CASSPNPGQDHGYTF.

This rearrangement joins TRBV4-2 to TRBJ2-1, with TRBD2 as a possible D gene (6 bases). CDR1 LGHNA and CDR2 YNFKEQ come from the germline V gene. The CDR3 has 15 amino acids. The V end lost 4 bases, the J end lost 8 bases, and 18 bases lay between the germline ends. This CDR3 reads CASSPEVGGIYEQFF. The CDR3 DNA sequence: TGTGCCAGCAGCCCGGAGGTGGGCGGGATATATGAGCAGTTCTTC.

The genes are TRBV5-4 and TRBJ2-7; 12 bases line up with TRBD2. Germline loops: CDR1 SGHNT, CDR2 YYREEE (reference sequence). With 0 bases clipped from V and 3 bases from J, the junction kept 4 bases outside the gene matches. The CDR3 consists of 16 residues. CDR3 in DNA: TGTGCCAGCAGCTTGGCCCCACTAGCGGGAGGCTACGAGCAGTACTTC. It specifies CASSLAPLAGGYEQYF.

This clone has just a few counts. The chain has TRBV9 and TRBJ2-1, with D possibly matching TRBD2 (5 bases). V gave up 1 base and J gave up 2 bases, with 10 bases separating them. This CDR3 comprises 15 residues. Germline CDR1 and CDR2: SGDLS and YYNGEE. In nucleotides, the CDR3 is TGTGCCAGCAGCGTATTAGGTAGCGCCTACAATGAGCAGTTCTTC. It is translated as CASSVLGSAYNEQFF.

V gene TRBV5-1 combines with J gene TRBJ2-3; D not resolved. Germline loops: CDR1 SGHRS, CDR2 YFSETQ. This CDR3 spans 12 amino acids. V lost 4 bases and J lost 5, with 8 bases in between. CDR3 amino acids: CASSPLGDTQYF. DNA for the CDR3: TGCGCCAGCAGCCCACTCGGAGATACGCAGTATTTT.

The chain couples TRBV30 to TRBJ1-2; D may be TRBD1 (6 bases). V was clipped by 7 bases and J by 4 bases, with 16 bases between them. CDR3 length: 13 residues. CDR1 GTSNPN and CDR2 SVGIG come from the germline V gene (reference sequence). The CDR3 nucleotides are TGTGCCTCCGCGAGGGGGATTCTCTATGGCTACACCTTC. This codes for CASARGILYGYTF.

Written as DNA, the CDR3 is TGCGCCACTATAGCGTCCCCGGGCACCGGGGAGCTGTTTTTT. Translating it yields CATIASPGTGELFF. This chain uses TRBV5-1 with TRBJ2-2, with a possible D match to TRBD2 (5 bases). The germline V and J ends were trimmed by 9 bases and 4 bases, with 16 bases remaining between them. CDR1 is SGHRS, CDR2 YFSETQ, per germline. The CDR3 spans 14 residues.

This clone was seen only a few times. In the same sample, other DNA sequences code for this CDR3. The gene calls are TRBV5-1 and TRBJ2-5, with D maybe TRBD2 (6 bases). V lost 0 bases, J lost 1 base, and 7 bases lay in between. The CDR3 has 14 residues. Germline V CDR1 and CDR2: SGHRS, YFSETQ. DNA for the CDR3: TGCGCCAGCAGCTTGGGGACTACCCAAGAGACCCAGTACTTC. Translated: CASSLGTTQETQYF.

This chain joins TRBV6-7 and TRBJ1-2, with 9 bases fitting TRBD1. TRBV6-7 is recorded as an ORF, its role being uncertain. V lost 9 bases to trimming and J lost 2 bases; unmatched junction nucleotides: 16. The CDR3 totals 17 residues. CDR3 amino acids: CASVDRGSPFHNYGYTF. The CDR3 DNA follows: TGTGCCAGTGTGGACAGGGGCTCGCCTTTTCACAACTATGGCTACACCTTC.